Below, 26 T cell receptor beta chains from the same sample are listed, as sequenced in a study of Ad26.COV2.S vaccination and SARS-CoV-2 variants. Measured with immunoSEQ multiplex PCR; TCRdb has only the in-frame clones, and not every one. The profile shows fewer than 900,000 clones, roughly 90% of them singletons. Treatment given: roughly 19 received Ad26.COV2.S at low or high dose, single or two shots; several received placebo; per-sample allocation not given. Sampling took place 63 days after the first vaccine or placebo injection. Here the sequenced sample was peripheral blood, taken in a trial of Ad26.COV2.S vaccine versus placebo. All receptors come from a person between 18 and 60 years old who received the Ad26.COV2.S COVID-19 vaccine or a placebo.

As DNA, the CDR3 is TGCGCCAGCAGCCAAGATCTGCTGGGGGACCAAGAGACCCAGTACTTC. It codes for CASSQDLLGDQETQYF. The chain has TRBV4-1 and TRBJ2-5; D may match TRBD1 or TRBD2 (5 bases each). V lost 0 bases and J lost 0, with 11 bases in between. The CDR3 spans 16 residues. The germline gives CDR1 MGHRA, CDR2 YSYEKL.

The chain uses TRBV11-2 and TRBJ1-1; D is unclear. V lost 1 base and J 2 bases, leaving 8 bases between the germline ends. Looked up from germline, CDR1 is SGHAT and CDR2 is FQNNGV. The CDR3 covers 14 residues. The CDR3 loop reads CASSLAPANTEAFF. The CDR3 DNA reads TGTGCCAGCAGCTTAGCCCCCGCCAACACTGAAGCTTTCTTT.

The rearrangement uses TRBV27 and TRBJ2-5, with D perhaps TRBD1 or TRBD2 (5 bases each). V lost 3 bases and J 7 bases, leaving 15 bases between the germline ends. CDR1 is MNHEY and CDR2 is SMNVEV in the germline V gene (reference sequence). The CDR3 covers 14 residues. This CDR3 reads CASSFEDSQGTQYF. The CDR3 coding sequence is TGTGCCAGCAGTTTTGAGGACTCCCAGGGGACCCAGTACTTC.

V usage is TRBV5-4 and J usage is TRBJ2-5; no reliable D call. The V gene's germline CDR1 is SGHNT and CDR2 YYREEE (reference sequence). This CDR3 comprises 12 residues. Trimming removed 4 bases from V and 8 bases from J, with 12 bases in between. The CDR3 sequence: CASSLTQSTQYF. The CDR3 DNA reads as TGTGCCAGCAGCCTCACCCAAAGTACCCAGTACTTC.

This chain's CDR3 is CASSVAGRNTEAFF. The CDR3 DNA follows: TGTGCCAGCAGCGTAGCAGGAAGGAACACTGAAGCTTTCTTT. V gene TRBV9 combines with J gene TRBJ1-1; D is undetermined. The CDR3 has 14 amino acids. Germline assignment: CDR1 SGDLS and CDR2 YYNGEE. With 0 bases removed from V and 1 base from J, the gap between germline ends came to 7 bases.

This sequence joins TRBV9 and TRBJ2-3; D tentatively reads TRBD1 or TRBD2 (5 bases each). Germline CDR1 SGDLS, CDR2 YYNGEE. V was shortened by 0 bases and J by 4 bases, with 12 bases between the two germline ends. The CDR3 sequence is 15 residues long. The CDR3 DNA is TGTGCCAGCAGCGTAGCTGTGGGGGTTCCAGATACGCAGTATTTT. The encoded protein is CASSVAVGVPDTQYF. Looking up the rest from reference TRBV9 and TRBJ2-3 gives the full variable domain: DSGVTQTPKHLITATGQRVTLRCSPRSGDLSVYWYQQSLDQGLQFLIQYYNGEERAKGNILERFSAQQFPDLHSELNLSSLELGDSALYFCASSVAVGVPDTQYFGPGTRLTVL.

The CDR3 sequence: CASSRSGTQNNEQFF. The CDR3 nucleotides are TGTGCCAGCAGCCGCTCCGGGACACAGAACAATGAGCAGTTCTTC. The rearrangement links TRBV11-3 to TRBJ2-1; possibly TRBD1 for D (6 bases). In germline, CDR1 is SGHNT, CDR2 YENEEA. Deletions cut 5 bases from V and 5 bases from J, with 16 bases between. This CDR3 spans 15 amino acids. The full variable domain, its missing parts supplied by reference TRBV11-3 and TRBJ2-1, is EAGVVQSPRYKIIEKKQPVAFWCNPISGHNTLYWYLQNLGQGPELLIRYENEEAVDDSQLPKDRFSAERLKGVDSTLKIQPAELGDSAVYLCASSRSGTQNNEQFFGPGTRLTVL.

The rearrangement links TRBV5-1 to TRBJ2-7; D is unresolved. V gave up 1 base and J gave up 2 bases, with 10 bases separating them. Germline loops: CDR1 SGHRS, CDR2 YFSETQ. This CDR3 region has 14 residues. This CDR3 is CASSLKREAYEQYF. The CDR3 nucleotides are TGCGCCAGCAGCTTGAAAAGGGAAGCCTACGAGCAGTACTTC.

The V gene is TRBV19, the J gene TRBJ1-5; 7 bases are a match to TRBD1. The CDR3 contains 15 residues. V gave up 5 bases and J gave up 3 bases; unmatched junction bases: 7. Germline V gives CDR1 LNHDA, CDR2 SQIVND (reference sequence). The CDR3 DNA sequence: TGTGCCAGTAGTCCATTGGACAGGCTCAATCAGCCCCAGCATTTT. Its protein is CASSPLDRLNQPQHF.

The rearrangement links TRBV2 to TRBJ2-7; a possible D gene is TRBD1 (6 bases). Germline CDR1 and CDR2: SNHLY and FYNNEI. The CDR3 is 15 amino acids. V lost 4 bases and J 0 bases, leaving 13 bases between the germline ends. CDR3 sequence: CASSGGHRSSYEQYF. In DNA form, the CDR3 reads TGTGCCAGCAGTGGGGGACACCGGAGCTCCTACGAGCAGTACTTC.

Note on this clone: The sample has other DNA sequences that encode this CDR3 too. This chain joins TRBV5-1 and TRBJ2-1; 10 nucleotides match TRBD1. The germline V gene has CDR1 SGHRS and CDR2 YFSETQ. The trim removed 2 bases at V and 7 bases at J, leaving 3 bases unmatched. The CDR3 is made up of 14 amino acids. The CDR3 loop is CASSLEGQGNEQFF. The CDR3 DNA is TGCGCCAGCAGCTTAGAGGGACAGGGGAATGAGCAGTTCTTC.

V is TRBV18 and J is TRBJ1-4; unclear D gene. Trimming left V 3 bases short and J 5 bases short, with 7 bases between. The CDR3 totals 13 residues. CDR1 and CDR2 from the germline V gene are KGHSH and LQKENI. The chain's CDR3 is CASSPGVNEKLFF. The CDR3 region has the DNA TGTGCCAGCTCACCTGGAGTCAATGAAAAACTGTTTTTT.

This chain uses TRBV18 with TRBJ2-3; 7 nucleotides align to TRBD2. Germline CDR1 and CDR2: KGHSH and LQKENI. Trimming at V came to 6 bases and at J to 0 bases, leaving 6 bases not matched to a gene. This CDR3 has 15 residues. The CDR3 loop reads CASSPSGISTDTQYF. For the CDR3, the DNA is TGTGCCAGCTCTCCTAGCGGTATTAGCACAGATACGCAGTATTTT.

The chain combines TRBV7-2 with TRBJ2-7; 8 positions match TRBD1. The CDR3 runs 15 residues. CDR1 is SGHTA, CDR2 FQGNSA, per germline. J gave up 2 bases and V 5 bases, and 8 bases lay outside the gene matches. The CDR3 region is CASSPQGAQAYEQYF. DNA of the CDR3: TGTGCCAGCAGCCCGCAGGGGGCCCAAGCCTACGAGCAGTACTTC.

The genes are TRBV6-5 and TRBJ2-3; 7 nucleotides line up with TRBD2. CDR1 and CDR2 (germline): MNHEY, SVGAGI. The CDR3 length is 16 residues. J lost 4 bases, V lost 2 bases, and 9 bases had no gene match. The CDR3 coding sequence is TGTGCCAGCAGTTACCTGCGGGAGATTCCTCCAGATACGCAGTATTTT. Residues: CASSYLREIPPDTQYF.

The CDR3, as DNA: TGTGCCAGCAGCCCTGAGATCCAAAATGAGCAGTTCTTC. Its translation: CASSPEIQNEQFF. The chain links TRBV7-9 to TRBJ2-1; D not resolved. The CDR3 length is 13 residues. Germline V CDR1 and CDR2: SEHNR, FQNEAQ (reference sequence). V shed 5 bases and J shed 7 bases, with 12 bases lying between them.

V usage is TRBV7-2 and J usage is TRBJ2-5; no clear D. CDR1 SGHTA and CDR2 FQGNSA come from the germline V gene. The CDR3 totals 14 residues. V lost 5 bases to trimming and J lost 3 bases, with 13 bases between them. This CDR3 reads CASSLSTFKETQYF. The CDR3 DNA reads TGTGCCAGCAGCCTAAGCACTTTTAAAGAGACCCAGTACTTC.

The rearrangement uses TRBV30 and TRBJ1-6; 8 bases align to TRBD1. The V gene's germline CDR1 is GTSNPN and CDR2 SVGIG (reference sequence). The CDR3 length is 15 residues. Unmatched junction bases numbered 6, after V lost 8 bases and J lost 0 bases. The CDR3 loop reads CAGRTGSSYNSPLHF. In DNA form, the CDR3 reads TGTGCCGGAAGGACAGGGAGCTCCTATAATTCACCCCTCCACTTT. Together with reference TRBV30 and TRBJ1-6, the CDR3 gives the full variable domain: SQTIHQWPATLVQPVGSPLSLECTVEGTSNPNLYWYRQAAGRGLQLLFYSVGIGQISSEVPQNLSASRPQDRQFILSSKKLLLSDSGFYLCAGRTGSSYNSPLHFGNGTRLTVT.

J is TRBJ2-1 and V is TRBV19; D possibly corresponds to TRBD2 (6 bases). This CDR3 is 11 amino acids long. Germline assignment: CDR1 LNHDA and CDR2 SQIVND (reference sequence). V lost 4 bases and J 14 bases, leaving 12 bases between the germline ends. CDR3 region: CASSSGAAEFF. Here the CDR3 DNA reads TGTGCCAGTAGTAGCGGGGCGGCGGAGTTCTTC.

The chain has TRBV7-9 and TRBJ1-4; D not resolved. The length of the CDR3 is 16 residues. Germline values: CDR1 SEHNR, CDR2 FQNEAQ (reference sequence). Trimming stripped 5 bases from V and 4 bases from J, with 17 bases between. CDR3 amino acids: CASSKPPSLSNEKLFF. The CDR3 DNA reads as TGTGCCAGCAGCAAGCCGCCGAGCCTAAGTAATGAAAAACTGTTTTTT.

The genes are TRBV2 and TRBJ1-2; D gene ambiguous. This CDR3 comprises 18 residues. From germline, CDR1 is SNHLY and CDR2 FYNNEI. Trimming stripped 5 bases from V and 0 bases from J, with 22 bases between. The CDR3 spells CASSTPRDRRETNYGYTF. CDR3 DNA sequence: TGTGCCAGCAGTACTCCTAGGGATCGGAGGGAAACTAACTATGGCTACACCTTC.

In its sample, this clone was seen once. The CDR3 is CASSPPNPNYGYTF. The CDR3 DNA is TGTGCCAGCTCACCGCCGAATCCAAACTATGGCTACACCTTC. V usage is TRBV18 and J usage is TRBJ1-2; D gene unclear. Deletions cut 3 bases from V and 2 bases from J, with 10 bases between. Germline V gives CDR1 KGHSH, CDR2 LQKENI. The CDR3 contains 14 residues. The entire variable domain, with the rest obtained from reference TRBV18 and TRBJ1-2, is as follows: NAGVMQNPRHLVRRRGQEARLRCSPMKGHSHVYWYRQLPEEGLKFMVYLQKENIIDESGMPKERFSAEFPKEGPSILRIQQVVRGDSAAYFCASSPPNPNYGYTFGSGTRLTVV.

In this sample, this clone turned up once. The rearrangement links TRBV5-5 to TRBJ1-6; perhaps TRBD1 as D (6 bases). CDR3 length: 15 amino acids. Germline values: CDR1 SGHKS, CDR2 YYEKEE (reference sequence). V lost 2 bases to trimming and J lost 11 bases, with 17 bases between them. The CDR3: CASSFPQGPTTPLHF. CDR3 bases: TGTGCCAGCAGCTTCCCTCAGGGGCCAACAACACCCCTCCACTTT. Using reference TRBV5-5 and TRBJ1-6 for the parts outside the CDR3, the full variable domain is DAGVTQSPTHLIKTRGQQVTLRCSPISGHKSVSWYQQVLGQGPQFIFQYYEKEERGRGNFPDRFSARQFPNYSSELNVNALLLGDSALYLCASSFPQGPTTPLHFGNGTRLTVT.

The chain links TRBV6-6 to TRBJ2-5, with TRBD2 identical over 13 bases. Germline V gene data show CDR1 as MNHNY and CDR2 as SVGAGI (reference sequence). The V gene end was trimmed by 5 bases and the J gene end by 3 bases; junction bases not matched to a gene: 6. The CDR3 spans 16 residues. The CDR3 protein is CASSRGGLAGKETQYF. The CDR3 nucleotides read TGTGCCAGCAGTAGGGGGGGACTAGCGGGAAAAGAGACCCAGTACTTC.

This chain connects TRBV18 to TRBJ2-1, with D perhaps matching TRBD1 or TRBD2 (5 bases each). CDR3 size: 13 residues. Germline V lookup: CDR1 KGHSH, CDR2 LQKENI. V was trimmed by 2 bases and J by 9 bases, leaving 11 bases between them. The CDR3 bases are TGTGCCAGCTCACCAGAGGGGATCGGTGAGCAGTTCTTC. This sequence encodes CASSPEGIGEQFF.

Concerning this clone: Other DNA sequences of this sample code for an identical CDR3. CDR3: CASSPGGSYEQYF. The CDR3 region has the DNA TGTGCCAGCTCACCGGGGGGCTCCTACGAGCAGTACTTC. V usage is TRBV18 and J usage is TRBJ2-7, with a weak D call TRBD2 (6 bases). Per germline, CDR1 KGHSH and CDR2 LQKENI. The CDR3 has 13 amino acids. The germline V and J ends were trimmed by 3 bases and 0 bases, with 6 bases remaining between them.